Given below is one T cell receptor beta chain in context. Its matching antigen is unknown. The germline V gene encodes CDR1 SGHAT and CDR2 FQNNGV. The CDR3 length is 15 residues. The trim removed 5 bases at V and 4 bases at J, leaving 8 bases unmatched. Profiled with immunoSEQ multiplex PCR; TCRdb holds only in-frame clones, not every one. This table holds approximately 47,000 clones, about 75% found once. The record originates from a study of vaccination effects on CD4 cells after COVID-19. Turning to the study itself: The participants, recipients of two vaccine doses, got either BNT162b2 or mRNA-1273. Each culture well received a few million PBMC. These cells were then cultured in IMDM with about 9.9 IU/ml IL-2 and 9.5 to 10 ug/ml peptides. Two convalescent patients were sampled 16 days and one week before vaccination.

Once cultured for 9 to 11 days, the cells underwent separation to obtain CD4+ T cells. A PCR test confirmed that the person had SARS-CoV-2 infection between March and December 2020. The clonotype was recovered from a human donor who had a prior SARS-CoV-2 infection. The chain couples TRBV11-2 to TRBJ2-1, with 7 bases identical to TRBD1. Sequencing used CD4+ T cells from PBMCs cultured without peptide, obtained before COVID-19 vaccination. Written as DNA, the CDR3 is TGTGCCAGCAGCGAAAGACAGGGTCAATACAATGAGCAGTTCTTC. Translated: CASSERQGQYNEQFF.